These T cell receptor beta chains were read from a single sample in a study of regulatory T cells in long-lasting Graves disease. From the multiplex PCR reads, TCRdb called clonotypes with MiXCR, one entry per CDR3 protein. Of hundreds of thousands of distinct CDR3 sequences detected, around 15% appear once; the ten largest clones hold 15% to 20%. This sample also belongs to another study, concerning T cells in Graves' hyperthyroidism and ophthalmopathy.

The starting material was peripheral blood mononuclear cells (PBMCs), obtained at new diagnosis, from a patient treated with antithyroid drugs. Receptor source: a woman younger than 45 with Graves disease. Both conserved end residues are part of each CDR3.

v_call: TRBV20-1
j_call: TRBJ1-4
cdr3_length: 16
cdr3_aa: CSARPGQGGSDEKLFF

v_call: TRBV5-1
j_call: TRBJ2-1
cdr3_length: 16
cdr3_aa: CASSLLAGVGNNEQFF

v_call: TRBV20-1
j_call: TRBJ2-7
cdr3_length: 20
cdr3_aa: CSARLTPGTSGTGQIYEQYF

v_call: TRBV7-8
j_call: TRBJ2-7
cdr3_length: 16
cdr3_aa: CASTPGRGALWDEQYF

v_call: TRBV4-1
j_call: TRBJ2-5
cdr3_length: 17
cdr3_aa: CASSQGTGPGFQETQYF

v_call: TRBV19
j_call: TRBJ2-1
cdr3_length: 14
cdr3_aa: CASSKDRPYNEQFF

v_call: TRBV6-2/TRBV6-3
j_call: TRBJ2-7
cdr3_length: 15
cdr3_aa: CASSDDSGSIYEQYF

v_call: TRBV3-1
j_call: TRBJ2-7
cdr3_length: 12
cdr3_aa: CASSQGAYEQYF

v_call: TRBV9
j_call: TRBJ1-2
cdr3_length: 18
cdr3_aa: CASSVAGRGTGPSDGYTF

v_call: TRBV5-1
j_call: TRBJ2-7
cdr3_length: 15
cdr3_aa: CASSLGTSGTEEQYF

v_call: TRBV20-1
j_call: TRBJ2-5
cdr3_length: 16
cdr3_aa: CSARDRGGRRQETQYF